This entry lists 28 T cell receptor beta chains sequenced from one sample in a study of beta chain features in type 1 diabetes. The authors reverse transcribed all of the isolated RNA, so sequencing captured expressed TCRB transcripts. Sequencing used immunoSEQ multiplex PCR; TCRdb keeps in-frame clones, though not all of them. Of under 300,000 clones in the sample, around 15% were seen once. The antigens these receptors bind are not known. Study-wide results and limits: In all four CD4+ subsets, TCRB CDR3 length was significantly, moderately reduced in type 1 diabetes.

The sample taken for sequencing was naive CD4+ T cells from blood. The origin of the receptors is a man under 40 with type 1 diabetes.

V gene TRBV5-1 combines with J gene TRBJ2-1, with D uncertain. The V gene's germline CDR1 is SGHRS and CDR2 YFSETQ. Trimming removed 5 bases from V and 0 bases from J, with 12 bases in between. CDR3 length: 15 amino acids. The CDR3 DNA is TGCGCCAGCAGTCAGGACGTCAGCTCCTACAATGAGCAGTTCTTC. The encoded protein is CASSQDVSSYNEQFF.

This clone has a handful of counts. The V call is TRBV20-1, the J call TRBJ2-3; no clear D gene. Germline V gives CDR1 DFQATT, CDR2 SNEGSKA (reference sequence). Between the trimmed V and J ends, which lost 2 bases and 5 bases, there was a span of 5 bases. This CDR3 is built from 11 residues. In nucleotides, the CDR3 is TGCAGTGCTAGATCTGGAGATACGCAGTATTTT. Translating it yields CSARSGDTQYF.

This clone was found a few times. J is TRBJ2-7 and V is TRBV6-5, with unresolved D. Trimming pared 4 bases from V and 2 bases from J, leaving 9 bases between. CDR1 is MNHEY, CDR2 SVGAGI, per germline. The length of the CDR3 is 13 residues. The CDR3 nucleotides read TGTGCCAGCAGTTCTGACCGGACCTACGAGCAGTACTTC. Its protein product is CASSSDRTYEQYF.

This clone was found once. The chain has TRBV10-1 and TRBJ2-2; 7 nucleotides agree with TRBD1. CDR1 is WNHNN and CDR2 is SYGVQD in the germline V gene (reference sequence). CDR3 length equals 14 residues. The trim removed 6 bases at V and 4 bases at J, leaving 5 bases unmatched. The DNA of the CDR3 is TGCGCCAGCAGCCGAGGGACAGTCACCGGGGAGCTGTTTTTT. Protein sequence: CASSRGTVTGELFF.

This clone was detected only a few times. This chain links TRBV13 with TRBJ2-1; TRBD2 matches at 11 bases. V lost 1 base, J lost 9 bases, and 5 bases stayed unmatched. Per germline, CDR1 PRHDT and CDR2 FYEKMQ (reference sequence). The CDR3 consists of 15 residues. The CDR3 DNA reads TGTGCCAGCAGCTTAGATAGCGGGAGGGTTGGTGAGCAGTTCTTC. Translated, it gives CASSLDSGRVGEQFF.

The sample holds many counts of this clone. This chain connects TRBV7-9 to TRBJ2-3; D not resolved. The CDR3 has 13 residues. The V and J ends lost 1 base and 1 base respectively, with 3 bases between them. Germline V lookup: CDR1 SEHNR, CDR2 FQNEAQ (reference sequence). The CDR3 nucleotides are TGTGCCAGCAGCTTAGACGGCACAGATACGCAGTATTTT. Residues: CASSLDGTDTQYF.

This clone was observed a handful of times. V and J are TRBV10-3 and TRBJ2-1; weak D call: TRBD2 (5 bases). The CDR3 is 12 amino acids. V dropped 5 bases and J dropped 7 bases, with 9 bases sitting between them. The germline CDR1 and CDR2 sequences are ENHRY and SYGVKD. CDR3 protein: CAISHSVNEQFF. As DNA, the CDR3 is TGTGCCATCAGTCATAGCGTAAATGAGCAGTTCTTC.

As regards this clone: Within the sample, other DNA sequences also encode this same CDR3. V gene TRBV5-1 combines with J gene TRBJ2-3; the D call may be TRBD1 or TRBD2 (5 bases each). Trimming pared 4 bases from V and 0 bases from J, leaving 15 bases between. This CDR3 region has 16 residues. The germline V gene has CDR1 SGHRS and CDR2 YFSETQ. The CDR3 sequence: CASSPPGAGSTDTQYF. The CDR3 DNA reads TGCGCCAGCAGCCCGCCTGGGGCGGGTAGCACAGATACGCAGTATTTT.

This clone was seen more than once but under ten times. The chain uses TRBV4-1 and TRBJ1-4; D may be TRBD1 (5 bases). V was cut by 3 bases and J by 8 bases, with 19 bases left in between. The germline V gene has CDR1 MGHRA and CDR2 YSYEKL. This CDR3 is 16 amino acids long. The CDR3 sequence is CASSQNTGLGEEKLFF. CDR3 bases: TGCGCCAGCAGCCAGAACACCGGGCTGGGGGAGGAAAAACTGTTTTTT.

This clone occurred a few times. The chain combines TRBV7-2 with TRBJ2-7, with TRBD2 as a possible D gene (5 bases). Germline CDR1 is SGHTA and CDR2 is FQGNSA. The CDR3 is made up of 14 amino acids. Between the trimmed V and J ends, which lost 1 base and 3 bases, there was a span of 10 bases. The CDR3, as DNA: TGTGCCAGCAGCTTAGTTTCGGGAAACTACGAGCAGTACTTC. The encoded protein is CASSLVSGNYEQYF.

The V and J genes are TRBV5-1 and TRBJ1-2; a possible D gene is TRBD1 (6 bases). Between the trimmed V and J ends, which lost 5 bases and 4 bases, there was a span of 6 bases. This CDR3 region has 11 residues. CDR1 SGHRS and CDR2 YFSETQ come from the germline V gene. This chain's CDR3 is CASRDSYGYTF. CDR3 DNA sequence: TGCGCCAGCAGGGACAGCTATGGCTACACCTTC.

This clone was seen a few times. The V gene is TRBV6-5, the J gene TRBJ2-3; D might be TRBD2 (6 bases). With 6 bases removed from V and 2 bases from J, the gap between germline ends came to 12 bases. Germline V gives CDR1 MNHEY, CDR2 SVGAGI. This CDR3 has 14 amino acids. The CDR3 loop is CASSPGSPTDTQYF. DNA of the CDR3: TGTGCCAGCAGCCCCGGGAGTCCCACAGATACGCAGTATTTT.

The chain combines TRBV15 with TRBJ2-7; D possibly corresponds to TRBD1 (5 bases). Germline V gene lookup returns CDR1 LNHNV and CDR2 YYDKDF (reference sequence). Trimming pared 5 bases from V and 3 bases from J, leaving 11 bases between. The CDR3 length is 13 residues. For the CDR3, the DNA is TGTGCCACCAGCTTACAGGAATACTACGAGCAGTACTTC. Encoded protein: CATSLQEYYEQYF.

This clone was seen a few times. The rearrangement links TRBV29-1 to TRBJ2-2, with D uncertain. CDR1 is SQVTM and CDR2 is ANQGSEA in the germline V gene. The CDR3 runs to 13 residues. Trimming took 3 bases from V and 2 from J, leaving 7 bases between them. CDR3 sequence reads: CSVDRRNTGELFF. Here the CDR3 DNA reads TGCAGCGTTGACAGGAGAAACACCGGGGAGCTGTTTTTT.

The chain carries TRBV9 and TRBJ2-1, with D unclear. From germline, CDR1 is SGDLS and CDR2 YYNGEE. The length of the CDR3 is 13 residues. Trimming removed 0 bases at V and 6 bases at J, with 7 bases between. The CDR3 reads CASSVARVNEQFF. The CDR3 DNA reads TGTGCCAGCAGCGTAGCTCGGGTCAATGAGCAGTTCTTC.

The chain joins TRBV5-4 to TRBJ1-1, with D hard to call. CDR3 length: 14 residues. V lost 6 bases and J 0 bases, leaving 12 bases between the germline ends. Germline V gene sequence: CDR1 SGHNT, CDR2 YYREEE (reference sequence). The CDR3 loop is CASKPSTVNTEAFF. The CDR3 DNA follows: TGTGCCAGCAAACCTTCCACGGTGAACACTGAAGCTTTCTTT.

This chain connects TRBV2 to TRBJ1-4; D remains ambiguous. Between the trimmed V and J ends, which lost 7 bases and 6 bases, there was a span of 9 bases. The germline V gene encodes CDR1 SNHLY and CDR2 FYNNEI. The CDR3 spans 12 residues. The CDR3: CASTRSDEKLFF. CDR3 sequence (DNA): TGTGCCAGCACCAGGTCGGATGAAAAACTGTTTTTT.

This clone showed up just once. This chain joins TRBV5-4 and TRBJ1-2, with 7 bases aligning to TRBD1. Germline V CDR1 and CDR2: SGHNT, YYREEE (reference sequence). The trim removed 4 bases at V and 4 bases at J, leaving 7 bases unmatched. The CDR3 length is 14 residues. The CDR3 region is CASSTGQILYGYTF. CDR3 sequence (DNA): TGTGCCAGCAGCACGGGACAGATTCTCTATGGCTACACCTTC.

The chain couples TRBV18 to TRBJ2-4; the D call may be TRBD1 or TRBD2 (5 bases each). CDR3 length: 16 residues. In germline, CDR1 is KGHSH, CDR2 LQKENI. Trimming stripped 3 bases from V and 10 bases from J, with 22 bases between. The DNA for the CDR3 is TGTGCCAGCTCACCCCAGGGACCAGATATTGCCTGGATTCAGTACTTC. Translation: CASSPQGPDIAWIQYF.

The gene calls are TRBV29-1 and TRBJ2-7; D is ambiguous. Germline V CDR1 and CDR2: SQVTM, ANQGSEA. V was trimmed by 0 bases and J by 5 bases, leaving 11 bases between them. CDR3 size: 13 residues. Here the CDR3 DNA reads TGCAGCGTTGAAGATCAAGAAGGGAACGAGCAGTACTTC. Its protein is CSVEDQEGNEQYF.

The rearrangement joins TRBV7-2 to TRBJ2-5; TRBD2 matches at 9 bases. The CDR3 is 16 amino acids. V lost 3 bases and J lost 3; bases outside the gene matches: 8. Germline loops: CDR1 SGHTA, CDR2 FQGNSA. The CDR3 protein is CASSFGAGGGEETQYF. The DNA of the CDR3 is TGTGCCAGCAGCTTCGGAGCGGGAGGAGGTGAAGAGACCCAGTACTTC.

This chain joins TRBV7-9 and TRBJ2-1, with 9 bases identical to TRBD2. The V segment lost 5 bases and the J segment 7 bases; nucleotides outside the gene matches: 12. CDR1 is SEHNR and CDR2 is FQNEAQ in the germline V gene (reference sequence). The CDR3 spans 16 residues. CDR3 residues: CASSQDSSGNRNEQFF. CDR3 coding DNA: TGTGCCAGCAGCCAAGACTCTAGCGGGAATAGAAATGAGCAGTTCTTC.

A few counts support this clone. Other DNA sequences in the sample encode the same CDR3. The chain has TRBV30 and TRBJ1-1; no clear D. This CDR3 comprises 13 residues. The germline CDR1 and CDR2 sequences are GTSNPN and SVGIG (reference sequence). Trimming removed 0 bases from V and 4 bases from J, with 9 bases in between. CDR3 coding DNA: TGTGCCTGGAGTGTAAGTCAAGGCACTGAAGCTTTCTTT. Translated: CAWSVSQGTEAFF. Full variable domain (outside the CDR3, taken from reference TRBV30 and TRBJ1-1): SQTIHQWPATLVQPVGSPLSLECTVEGTSNPNLYWYRQAAGRGLQLLFYSVGIGQISSEVPQNLSASRPQDRQFILSSKKLLLSDSGFYLCAWSVSQGTEAFFGQGTRLTVV.

V and J are TRBV19 and TRBJ2-1; 12 nucleotides agree with TRBD2. The V gene's germline CDR1 is LNHDA and CDR2 SQIVND (reference sequence). The V gene end was trimmed by 5 bases and the J gene end by 4 bases; junction bases not matched to a gene: 6. There are 16 residues in the CDR3. DNA of the CDR3: TGTGCCAGTAGTTCTAGCGGGAGGGTTACATACAATGAGCAGTTCTTC. Protein sequence: CASSSSGRVTYNEQFF. Full variable domain (remainder filled in from reference TRBV19 and TRBJ2-1): DGGITQSPKYLFRKEGQNVTLSCEQNLNHDAMYWYRQDPGQGLRLIYYSQIVNDFQKGDIAEGYSVSREKKESFPLTVTSAQKNPTAFYLCASSSSGRVTYNEQFFGPGTRLTVL.

In its sample, this clone was seen a few times. The chain recombines TRBV29-1 with TRBJ2-1; no clear D gene. CDR3 size: 12 residues. Germline values: CDR1 SQVTM, CDR2 ANQGSEA. The CDR3 sequence: CSEWSSYNEQFF. In DNA form, the CDR3 reads TGCTCAGAATGGAGCTCCTACAATGAGCAGTTCTTC.

This clone was seen a handful of times. This chain joins TRBV29-1 and TRBJ2-6; D is unresolved. Looked up from germline, CDR1 is SQVTM and CDR2 is ANQGSEA. This CDR3 region has 13 residues. Trimming removed 7 bases from V and 0 bases from J, with 7 bases in between. The CDR3 region is CSARASGANVLTF. CDR3 coding DNA: TGCAGCGCCCGGGCCTCTGGGGCCAACGTCCTGACTTTC.

The rearrangement links TRBV30 to TRBJ2-2; D possibly corresponds to TRBD1 (6 bases). This CDR3 contains 14 residues. The germline gives CDR1 GTSNPN, CDR2 SVGIG (reference sequence). Trimming shortened V by 0 bases and J by 7 bases, and 12 bases separated the two germline ends. CDR3 sequence reads: CAWSVGQGNGELFF. DNA for the CDR3: TGTGCCTGGAGTGTGGGTCAGGGGAACGGGGAGCTGTTTTTT.

This chain connects TRBV29-1 to TRBJ2-3; D is possibly TRBD1 or TRBD2 (5 bases each). Germline V gene lookup returns CDR1 SQVTM and CDR2 ANQGSEA. The CDR3 extends over 14 amino acids. The V gene lost 6 bases and the J gene lost 4 bases, with 17 bases spanning the gap. In nucleotides, the CDR3 is TGCAGCGTCGCCGGGACCCCGACGCCAGATACGCAGTATTTT. Its translation is CSVAGTPTPDTQYF.